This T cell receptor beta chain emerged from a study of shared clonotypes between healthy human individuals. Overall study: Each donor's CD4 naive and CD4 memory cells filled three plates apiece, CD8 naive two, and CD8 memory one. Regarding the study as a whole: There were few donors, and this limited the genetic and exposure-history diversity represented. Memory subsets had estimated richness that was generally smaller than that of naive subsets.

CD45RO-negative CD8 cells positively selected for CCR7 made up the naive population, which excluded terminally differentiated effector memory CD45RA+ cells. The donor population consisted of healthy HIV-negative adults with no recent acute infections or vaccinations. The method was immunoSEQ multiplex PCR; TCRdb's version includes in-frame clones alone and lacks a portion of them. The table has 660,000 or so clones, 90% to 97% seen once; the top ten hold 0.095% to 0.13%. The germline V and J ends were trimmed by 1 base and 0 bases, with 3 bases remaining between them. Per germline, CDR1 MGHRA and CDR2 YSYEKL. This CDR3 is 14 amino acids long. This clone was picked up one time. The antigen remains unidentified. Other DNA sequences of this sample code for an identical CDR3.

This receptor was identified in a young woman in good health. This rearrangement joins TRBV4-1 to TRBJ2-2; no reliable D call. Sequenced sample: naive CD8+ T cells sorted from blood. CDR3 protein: CASSQGSNTGELFF. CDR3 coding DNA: TGCGCCAGCAGCCAAGGCTCGAACACCGGGGAGCTGTTTTTT.